The clone carrying this T cell receptor (beta chain) was seen only a few times. Its specificity is not known. This specimen belongs to a study of beta chain features in type 1 diabetes. Regarding the study as a whole: When Type 1 diabetes patients were examined, their TCRB CDR3s proved moderately but significantly shorter in all four CD4+ subsets. Patients and controls would share equally any PCR tilt toward shorter templates.

What was sequenced were expressed TCRB transcripts, since all of the isolated RNA had been reverse transcribed. It was found that naive, central memory and regulatory T cell samples averaged about 3.5 million reads. The repertoire was sequenced with immunoSEQ multiplex PCR; TCRdb's copy has only in-frame clones and lacks some. The repertoire has over 650,000 clones, 11% to 15% of them found once; the top ten carry approximately 0.039%. Germline CDR1 and CDR2: SGHTA and FQGNSA. The CDR3 spans 16 residues. J was trimmed by 7 bases and V by 4 bases; bases with no gene match: 9. Via CD45RO/CCR7/CD25/CD127/CD95/CD27, cells of the CD4+ naive, central memory, regulatory and stem cell-like memory subsets were sorted.

The chain recombines TRBV7-2 with TRBJ2-7; 14 bases match TRBD2. The receptor was derived from a young man with type 1 diabetes. Sequencing was performed on naive CD4+ T cells from blood. Here the CDR3 reads CASSSRLAGGPREQYF. CDR3 in DNA: TGTGCCAGCAGCTCCCGACTAGCGGGAGGGCCGAGGGAGCAGTACTTC. Full variable domain (remainder filled in from reference TRBV7-2 and TRBJ2-7): GAGVSQSPSNKVTEKGKDVELRCDPISGHTALYWYRQSLGQGLEFLIYFQGNSAPDKSGLPSDRFSAERTGGSVSTLTIQRTQQEDSAVYLCASSSRLAGGPREQYFGPGTRLTVT.